What follows is one TCR beta chain and its context. There is no known antigen for this receptor. There are no base qualities to consult, and no much larger clone falls within one base. The immunoSEQ Assay, a bias-controlled multiplex PCR, was used to amplify TCRbeta CDR3 regions from genomic DNA. In the paper's pipeline: Within the assay, amplification of reference gene primers was used to estimate how many nucleated cells each sample contained. To quantify the absolute abundance of each unique TCRbeta CDR3 rearrangement, sequence reads were collapsed and filtered. For each sample, productive Simpson clonality was calculated as the square root of Simpson's diversity index over productive rearrangements. TCRdb retrieved this table from immuneACCESS and kept in-frame rearrangements only. Not all clones are present; in checked studies, unresolved V genes account for under half, and no reason is known for the remainder. V, J and clone size derive from that table, while D and trimming were established from the DNA sequence. The sample yields 70,000 to 85,000 clones; around 84% were counted once. The ten largest clones capture about a fifth of the sample.

These data are taken from a study of blood T cell repertoires in COVID-19 (dated by TCRdb to between 2020 and 2021). Describing the broader study: Samples from collaborators originated in the United States, Italy and Spain and spanned both the acute and convalescent phases of COVID-19. The dataset comprised deeply sampled blood TCRbeta repertoires from subjects exposed to, actively infected with, or recovered from COVID-19. Where available, HLA class I and class II types were taken from metadata supplied by the sample provider and were not determined by assay-based typing. The repertoires were released in a freely available public database meant as a resource for research on the immune response to SARS-CoV-2. The samples were drawn from two sources: the first 160 participants of the ongoing ImmuneRACE study, and 1,254 subjects contributed by 6 global collaborators. The material from the prospective study consisted of cDNA or gDNA derived from T cells, B-cell-depleted T cells, or PBMCs. A de-identified subject ID, COVID-19 status, age in years and sex were almost always included in the sample metadata. What the study reported, not specific to this receptor: The quantity of clinical and demographic metadata differed by source and by participant and was supplied without curation.

The collaborating institutions used their own protocols to collect whole blood in K2EDTA tubes. Collaborator samples were shipped for TCRbeta analysis as frozen whole blood, isolated PBMCs, or DNA extracted from either sample type. Reading from cysteine to phenylalanine, the CDR3 counts 13 amino acids. CDR3 DNA only is kept here, 39 bases in frame from base 1. CDR1 and CDR2 were assigned from the germline V gene (reference sequence) as LNHDA and SQIVND. Trimming takes 5 bases off V and 5 bases off J; junction bases not matched to a gene: 4. The source material was peripheral blood. This clonotype originated in an elderly woman in a cohort sampled during active or convalescent COVID-19. The chain joins TRBV19 to TRBJ2-7; TRBD1 fits 9 bases in the junction. The DNA sequence is as follows: TGTGCCAGTAGTGCCGACAGGGGGGACGAGCAGTACTTC. Its protein is CASSADRGDEQYF.